Following are 5 T cell receptor beta chains from one sample sequenced in a study of control samples from healthy donors and cancer patients. The assay was immunoSEQ multiplex PCR, and TCRdb's table has in-frame clones only and misses some. The data show around 190,000 clones, 85% to 95% seen once. Sequencing was done on a sample of blood. The receptors shown here come from a man aged 25 to 40 in good health.

The rearrangement joins TRBV9 to TRBJ2-2; D unresolved. Per germline, CDR1 SGDLS and CDR2 YYNGEE. Trimming took off 4 bases at V and 2 bases at J, with 12 bases between the two ends. The CDR3 has 15 amino acids. The CDR3 DNA sequence: TGTGCCAGCAGCCGCAGGAGTATCAACACCGGGGAGCTGTTTTTT. Amino acids: CASSRRSINTGELFF.

The chain recombines TRBV5-4 with TRBJ1-2; D is undetermined. The CDR3 spans 14 residues. Germline assignment: CDR1 SGHNT and CDR2 YYREEE (reference sequence). V was clipped by 5 bases and J by 3 bases, with 14 bases between them. Here the CDR3 reads CASRRPTEDYGYTF. CDR3 coding DNA: TGTGCCAGCAGAAGACCGACGGAGGACTATGGCTACACCTTC.

This sequence joins TRBV5-4 and TRBJ2-7, with 8 bases lining up with TRBD1. J lost 5 bases, V lost 2 bases, and 3 bases had no gene match. The CDR3 is 13 residues long. Germline-derived CDR1 and CDR2 are SGHNT and YYREEE (reference sequence). DNA of the CDR3: TGTGCCAGCAGCTTATGGGGACAGGACGAGCAGTACTTC. As protein: CASSLWGQDEQYF.

The rearrangement links TRBV20-1 to TRBJ2-7, with 8 nucleotides matching TRBD2. Looked up from germline, CDR1 is DFQATT and CDR2 is SNEGSKA (reference sequence). V lost 3 bases and J lost 7; bases outside the gene matches: 26. The CDR3 sequence is 19 residues long. Here the CDR3 DNA reads TGCAGTGCTAGTTTCTCGTTGGCAGATCGAGCGGGAGTTTTTGAAGAGCAGTACTTC. Residues: CSASFSLADRAGVFEEQYF.

This chain links TRBV28 with TRBJ1-5; D is ambiguous. V gave up 1 base and J gave up 1 base, with 11 bases separating them. The CDR3 spans 16 residues. Germline V gives CDR1 MDHEN, CDR2 SYDVKM. The CDR3 DNA follows: TGTGCCAGCAGTTTATACGCGGGGATGAGCAATCAGCCCCAGCATTTT. Translated: CASSLYAGMSNQPQHF.